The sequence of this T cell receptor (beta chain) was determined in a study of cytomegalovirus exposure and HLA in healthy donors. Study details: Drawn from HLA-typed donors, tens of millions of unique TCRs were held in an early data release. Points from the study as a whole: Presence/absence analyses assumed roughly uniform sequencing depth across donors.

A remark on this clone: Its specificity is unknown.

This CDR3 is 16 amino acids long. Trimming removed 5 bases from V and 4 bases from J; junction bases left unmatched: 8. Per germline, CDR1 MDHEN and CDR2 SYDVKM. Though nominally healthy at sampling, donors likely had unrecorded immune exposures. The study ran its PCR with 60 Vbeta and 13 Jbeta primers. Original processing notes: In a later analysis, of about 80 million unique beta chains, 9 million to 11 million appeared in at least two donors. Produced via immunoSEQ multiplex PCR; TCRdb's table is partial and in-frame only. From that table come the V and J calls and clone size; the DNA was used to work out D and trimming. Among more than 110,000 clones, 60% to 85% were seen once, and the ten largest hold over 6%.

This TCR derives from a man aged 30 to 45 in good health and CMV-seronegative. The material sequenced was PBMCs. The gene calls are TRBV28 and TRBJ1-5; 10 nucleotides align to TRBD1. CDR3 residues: CASSTRDRGMNQPQHF. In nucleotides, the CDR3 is TGTGCCAGCAGTACCCGGGACAGGGGAATGAATCAGCCCCAGCATTTT.